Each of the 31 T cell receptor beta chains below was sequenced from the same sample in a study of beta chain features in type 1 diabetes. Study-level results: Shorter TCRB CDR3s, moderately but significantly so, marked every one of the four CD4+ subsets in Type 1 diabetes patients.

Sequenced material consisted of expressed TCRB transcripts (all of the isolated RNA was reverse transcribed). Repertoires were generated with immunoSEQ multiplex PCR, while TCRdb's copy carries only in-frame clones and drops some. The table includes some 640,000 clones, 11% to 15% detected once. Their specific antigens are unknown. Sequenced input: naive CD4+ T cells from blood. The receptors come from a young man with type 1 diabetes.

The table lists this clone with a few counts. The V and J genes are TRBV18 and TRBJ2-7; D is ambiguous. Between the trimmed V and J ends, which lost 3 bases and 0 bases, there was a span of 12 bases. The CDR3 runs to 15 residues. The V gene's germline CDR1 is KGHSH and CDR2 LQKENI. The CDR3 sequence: CASSPRTESSYEQYF. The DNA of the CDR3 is TGTGCCAGCTCACCGCGGACGGAGAGCTCCTACGAGCAGTACTTC. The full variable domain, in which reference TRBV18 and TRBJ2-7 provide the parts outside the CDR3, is NAGVMQNPRHLVRRRGQEARLRCSPMKGHSHVYWYRQLPEEGLKFMVYLQKENIIDESGMPKERFSAEFPKEGPSILRIQQVVRGDSAAYFCASSPRTESSYEQYFGPGTRLTVT.

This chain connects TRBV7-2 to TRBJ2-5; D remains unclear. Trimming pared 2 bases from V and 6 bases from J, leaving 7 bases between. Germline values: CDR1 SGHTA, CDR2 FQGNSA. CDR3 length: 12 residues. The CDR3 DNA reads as TGTGCCAGCAGCTTAAATCCTCAGACCCAGTACTTC. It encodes CASSLNPQTQYF.

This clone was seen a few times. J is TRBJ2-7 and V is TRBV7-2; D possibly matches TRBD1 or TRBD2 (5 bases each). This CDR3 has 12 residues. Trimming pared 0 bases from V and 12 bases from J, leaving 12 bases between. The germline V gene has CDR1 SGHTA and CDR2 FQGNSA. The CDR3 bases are TGTGCCAGCAGCTTAGCCCCGGGGCCTCGGTACTTC. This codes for CASSLAPGPRYF.

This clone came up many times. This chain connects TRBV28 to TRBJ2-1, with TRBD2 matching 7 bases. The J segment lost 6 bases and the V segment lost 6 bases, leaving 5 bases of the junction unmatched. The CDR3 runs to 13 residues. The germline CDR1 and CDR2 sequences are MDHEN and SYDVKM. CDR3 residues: CASSRGLVNEQFF. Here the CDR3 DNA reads TGTGCCAGCAGCCGCGGACTAGTCAATGAGCAGTTCTTC.

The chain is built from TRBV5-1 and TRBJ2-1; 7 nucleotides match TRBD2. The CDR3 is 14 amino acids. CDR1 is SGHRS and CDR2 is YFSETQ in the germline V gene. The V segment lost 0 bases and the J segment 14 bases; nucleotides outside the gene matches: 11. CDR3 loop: CASSLAGGSFVKFF. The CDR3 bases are TGCGCCAGCAGCTTGGCAGGCGGGAGTTTCGTTAAGTTCTTC.

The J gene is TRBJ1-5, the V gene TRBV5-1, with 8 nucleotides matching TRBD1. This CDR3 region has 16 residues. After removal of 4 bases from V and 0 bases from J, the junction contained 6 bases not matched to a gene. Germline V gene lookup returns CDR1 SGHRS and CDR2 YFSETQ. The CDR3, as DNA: TGCGCCAGCAGCCTCGGGACAGGAGGTAGCAATCAGCCCCAGCATTTT. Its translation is CASSLGTGGSNQPQHF.

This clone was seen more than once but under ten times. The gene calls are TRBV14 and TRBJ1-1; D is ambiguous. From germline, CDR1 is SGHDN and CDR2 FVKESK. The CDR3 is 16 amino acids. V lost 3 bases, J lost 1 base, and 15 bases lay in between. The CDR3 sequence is CASSQWEWIQNTEAFF. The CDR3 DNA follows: TGTGCCAGCAGCCAGTGGGAGTGGATACAGAACACTGAAGCTTTCTTT.

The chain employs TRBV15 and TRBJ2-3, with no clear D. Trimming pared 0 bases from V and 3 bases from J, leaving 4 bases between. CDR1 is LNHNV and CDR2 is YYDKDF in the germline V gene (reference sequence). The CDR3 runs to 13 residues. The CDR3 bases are TGTGCCACCAGCAGAGAAATGACAGATACGCAGTATTTT. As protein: CATSREMTDTQYF.

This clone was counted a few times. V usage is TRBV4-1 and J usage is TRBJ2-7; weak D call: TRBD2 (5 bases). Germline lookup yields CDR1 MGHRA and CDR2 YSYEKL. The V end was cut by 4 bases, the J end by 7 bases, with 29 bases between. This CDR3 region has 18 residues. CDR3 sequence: CASSPSSFYRPETWEQYF. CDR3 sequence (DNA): TGCGCCAGCAGCCCCTCTAGCTTCTACCGACCCGAGACGTGGGAGCAGTACTTC.

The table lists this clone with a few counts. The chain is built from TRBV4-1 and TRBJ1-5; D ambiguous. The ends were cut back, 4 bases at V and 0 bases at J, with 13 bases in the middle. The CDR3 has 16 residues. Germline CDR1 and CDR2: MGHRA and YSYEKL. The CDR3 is CASSLQEDNSNQPQHF. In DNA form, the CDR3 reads TGCGCCAGCAGCCTCCAGGAGGATAATAGCAATCAGCCCCAGCATTTT.

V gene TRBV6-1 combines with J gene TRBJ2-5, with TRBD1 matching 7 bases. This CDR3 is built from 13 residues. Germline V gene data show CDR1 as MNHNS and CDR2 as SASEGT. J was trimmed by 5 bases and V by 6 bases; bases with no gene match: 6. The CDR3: CASSADRVETQYF. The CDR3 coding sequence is TGTGCCAGCAGCGCCGACAGGGTGGAGACCCAGTACTTC.

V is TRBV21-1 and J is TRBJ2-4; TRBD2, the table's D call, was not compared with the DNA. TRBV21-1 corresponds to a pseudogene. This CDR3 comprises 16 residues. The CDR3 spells CATISPPNLAKNIQYF. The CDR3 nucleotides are TGTGCCACCATCTCCCCACCTAACCTAGCCAAAAACATTCAGTACTTC.

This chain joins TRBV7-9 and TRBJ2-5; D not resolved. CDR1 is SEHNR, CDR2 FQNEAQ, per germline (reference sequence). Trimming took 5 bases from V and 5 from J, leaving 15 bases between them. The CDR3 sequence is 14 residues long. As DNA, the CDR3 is TGTGCCAGCAGCCCCCCCCCGAATGCGGAGACCCAGTACTTC. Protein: CASSPPPNAETQYF. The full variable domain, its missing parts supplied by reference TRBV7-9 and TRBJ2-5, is DTGVSQNPRHKITKRGQNVTFRCDPISEHNRLYWYRQTLGQGPEFLTYFQNEAQLEKSRLLSDRFSAERPKGSFSTLEIQRTEQGDSAMYLCASSPPPNAETQYFGPGTRLLVL.

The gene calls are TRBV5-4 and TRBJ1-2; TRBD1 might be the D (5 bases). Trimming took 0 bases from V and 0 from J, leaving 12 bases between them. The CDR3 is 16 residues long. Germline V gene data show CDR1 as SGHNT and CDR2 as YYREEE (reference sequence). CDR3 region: CASSLGQKQSNYGYTF. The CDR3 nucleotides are TGTGCCAGCAGCTTGGGACAGAAACAATCTAACTATGGCTACACCTTC.

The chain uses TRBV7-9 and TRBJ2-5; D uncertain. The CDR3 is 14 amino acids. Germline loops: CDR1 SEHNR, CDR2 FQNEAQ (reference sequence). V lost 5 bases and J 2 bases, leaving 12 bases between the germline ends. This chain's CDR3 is CASSVNGLQETQYF. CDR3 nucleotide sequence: TGTGCCAGCAGCGTAAACGGGCTTCAAGAGACCCAGTACTTC.

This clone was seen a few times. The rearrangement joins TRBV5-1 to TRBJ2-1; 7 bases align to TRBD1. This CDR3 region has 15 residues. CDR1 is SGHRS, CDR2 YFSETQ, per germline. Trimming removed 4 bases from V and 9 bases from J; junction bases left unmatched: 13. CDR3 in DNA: TGCGCCAGCAGCACGGGACAGCGTTATCGCGGTGAGCAGTTCTTC. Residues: CASSTGQRYRGEQFF.

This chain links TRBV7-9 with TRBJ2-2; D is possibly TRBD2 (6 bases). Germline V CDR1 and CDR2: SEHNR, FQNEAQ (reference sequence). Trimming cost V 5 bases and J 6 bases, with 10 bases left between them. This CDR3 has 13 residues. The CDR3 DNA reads TGTGCCAGCAGCCGACTAGAAGCCGGGGAGCTGTTTTTT. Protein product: CASSRLEAGELFF. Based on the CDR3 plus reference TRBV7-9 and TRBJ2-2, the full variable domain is DTGVSQNPRHKITKRGQNVTFRCDPISEHNRLYWYRQTLGQGPEFLTYFQNEAQLEKSRLLSDRFSAERPKGSFSTLEIQRTEQGDSAMYLCASSRLEAGELFFGEGSRLTVL.

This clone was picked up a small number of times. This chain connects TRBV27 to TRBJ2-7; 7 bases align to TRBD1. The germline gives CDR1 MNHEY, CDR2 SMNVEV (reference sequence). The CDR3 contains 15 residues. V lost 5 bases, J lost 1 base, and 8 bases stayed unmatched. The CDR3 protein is CASSVLQGLSYEQYF. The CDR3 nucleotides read TGTGCCAGCAGTGTGTTACAGGGGTTATCCTACGAGCAGTACTTC.

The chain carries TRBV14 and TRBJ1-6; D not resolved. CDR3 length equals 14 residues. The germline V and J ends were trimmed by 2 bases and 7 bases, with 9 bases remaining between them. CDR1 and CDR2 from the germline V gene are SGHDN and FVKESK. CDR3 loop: CASSQTNRNSPLHF. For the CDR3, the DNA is TGTGCCAGCAGCCAAACCAACAGAAATTCACCCCTCCACTTT.

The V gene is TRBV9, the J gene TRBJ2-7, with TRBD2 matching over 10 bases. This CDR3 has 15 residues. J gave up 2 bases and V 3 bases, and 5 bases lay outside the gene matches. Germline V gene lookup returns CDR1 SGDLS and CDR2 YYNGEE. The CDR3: CASSAGTSVTYEQYF. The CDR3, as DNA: TGTGCCAGCAGCGCCGGGACTAGCGTAACCTACGAGCAGTACTTC.

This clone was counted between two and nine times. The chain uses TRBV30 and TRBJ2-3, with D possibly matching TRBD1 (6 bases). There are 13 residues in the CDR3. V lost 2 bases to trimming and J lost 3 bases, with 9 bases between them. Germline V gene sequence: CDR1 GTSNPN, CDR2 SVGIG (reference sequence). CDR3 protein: CAWSIQGTDTQYF. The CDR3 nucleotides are TGTGCCTGGAGTATCCAGGGGACAGATACGCAGTATTTT.

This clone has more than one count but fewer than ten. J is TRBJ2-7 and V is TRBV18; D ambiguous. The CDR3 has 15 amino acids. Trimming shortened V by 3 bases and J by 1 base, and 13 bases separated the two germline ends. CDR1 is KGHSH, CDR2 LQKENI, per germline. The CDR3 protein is CASSPGPSRSYEQYF. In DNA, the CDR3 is TGTGCCAGCTCACCTGGGCCCTCCCGTTCCTACGAGCAGTACTTC.

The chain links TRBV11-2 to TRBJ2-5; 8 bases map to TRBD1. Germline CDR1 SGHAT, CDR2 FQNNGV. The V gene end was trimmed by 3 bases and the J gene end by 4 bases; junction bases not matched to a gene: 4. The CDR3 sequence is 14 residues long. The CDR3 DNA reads TGTGCCAGCAGCTTCCGGACAGGGCGAGAGACCCAGTACTTC. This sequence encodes CASSFRTGRETQYF.

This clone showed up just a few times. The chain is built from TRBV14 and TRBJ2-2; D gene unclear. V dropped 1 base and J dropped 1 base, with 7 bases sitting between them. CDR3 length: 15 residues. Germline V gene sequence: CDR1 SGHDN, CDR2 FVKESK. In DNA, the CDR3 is TGTGCCAGCAGCCAAGTAGCCAGGAACACCGGGGAGCTGTTTTTT. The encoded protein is CASSQVARNTGELFF.

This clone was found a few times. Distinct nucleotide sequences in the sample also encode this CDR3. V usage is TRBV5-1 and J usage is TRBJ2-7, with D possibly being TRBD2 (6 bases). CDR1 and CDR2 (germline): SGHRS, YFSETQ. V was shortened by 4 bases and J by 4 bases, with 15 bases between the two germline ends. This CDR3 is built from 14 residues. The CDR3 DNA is TGCGCCAGCAGCCCCACCGGAGGGAGTTACGAGCAGTACTTC. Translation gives CASSPTGGSYEQYF.

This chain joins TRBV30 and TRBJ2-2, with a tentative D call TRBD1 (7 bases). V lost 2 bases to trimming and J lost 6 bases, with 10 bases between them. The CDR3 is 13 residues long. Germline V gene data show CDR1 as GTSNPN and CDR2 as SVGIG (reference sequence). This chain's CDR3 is CAWSIRGAGELFF. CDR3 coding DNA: TGTGCCTGGAGTATCAGGGGGGCCGGGGAGCTGTTTTTT. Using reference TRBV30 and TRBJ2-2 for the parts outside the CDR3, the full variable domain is SQTIHQWPATLVQPVGSPLSLECTVEGTSNPNLYWYRQAAGRGLQLLFYSVGIGQISSEVPQNLSASRPQDRQFILSSKKLLLSDSGFYLCAWSIRGAGELFFGEGSRLTVL.

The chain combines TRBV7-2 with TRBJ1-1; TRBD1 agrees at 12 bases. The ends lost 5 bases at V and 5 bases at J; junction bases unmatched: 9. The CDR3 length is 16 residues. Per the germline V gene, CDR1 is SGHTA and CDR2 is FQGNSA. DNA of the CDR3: TGTGCCAGCAGCATTCCGGGACAGGGGGCGAGGACTGAAGCTTTCTTT. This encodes CASSIPGQGARTEAFF.

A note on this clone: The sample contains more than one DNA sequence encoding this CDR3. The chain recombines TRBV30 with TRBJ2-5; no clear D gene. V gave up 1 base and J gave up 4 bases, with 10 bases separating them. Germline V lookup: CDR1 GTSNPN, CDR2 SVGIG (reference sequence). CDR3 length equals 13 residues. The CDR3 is CAWSGAGRETQYF. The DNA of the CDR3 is TGTGCCTGGAGTGGCGCAGGACGAGAGACCCAGTACTTC.

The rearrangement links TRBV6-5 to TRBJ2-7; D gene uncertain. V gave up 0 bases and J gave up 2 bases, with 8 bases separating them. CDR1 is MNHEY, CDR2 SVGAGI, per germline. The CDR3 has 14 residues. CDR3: CASSYSARTYEQYF. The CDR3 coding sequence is TGTGCCAGCAGTTACTCGGCCAGAACCTACGAGCAGTACTTC.

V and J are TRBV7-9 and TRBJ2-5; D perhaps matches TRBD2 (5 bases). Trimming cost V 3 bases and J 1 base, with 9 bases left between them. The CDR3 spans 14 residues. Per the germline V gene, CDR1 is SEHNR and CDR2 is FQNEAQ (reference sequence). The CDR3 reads CASSFTGIQETQYF. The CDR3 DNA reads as TGTGCCAGCAGCTTCACGGGGATCCAAGAGACCCAGTACTTC.

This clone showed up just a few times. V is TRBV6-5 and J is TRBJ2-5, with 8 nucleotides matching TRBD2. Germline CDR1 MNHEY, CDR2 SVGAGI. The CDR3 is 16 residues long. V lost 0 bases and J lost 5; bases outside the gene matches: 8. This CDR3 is CASSYSSGSLGETQYF. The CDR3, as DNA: TGTGCCAGCAGTTACTCGAGCGGGAGTCTTGGTGAGACCCAGTACTTC.